This passage covers 4 T cell receptor beta chains from one sample sequenced in a study of control samples from healthy donors and cancer patients. TCRdb keeps only in-frame clones here, not all; method: immunoSEQ multiplex PCR. The table shows 90,000 to 150,000 clones, with about 89% occurring only once. Sequenced material: blood. These TCRs come from a man over 45 in good health.

In regard to this clone: Other DNA variants within this sample encode the same CDR3. This chain connects TRBV6-5 to TRBJ1-1; no definite D call. The CDR3 runs 13 residues. From germline, CDR1 is MNHEY and CDR2 SVGAGI. The V and J ends lost 0 bases and 1 base respectively, with 3 bases between them. DNA of the CDR3: TGTGCCAGCAGTTACTCTTCGAACACTGAAGCTTTCTTT. This sequence encodes CASSYSSNTEAFF.

CDR3 amino acids: CASSNGLNTEAFF. In DNA, the CDR3 is TGTGCCAGCAGTAACGGCCTGAACACTGAAGCTTTCTTT. The chain links TRBV6-5 to TRBJ1-1; D remains unclear. This CDR3 is built from 13 residues. Deletions cut 5 bases from V and 0 bases from J, with 7 bases between. The germline gives CDR1 MNHEY, CDR2 SVGAGI.

The V and J genes are TRBV30 and TRBJ1-2; D gene ambiguous. The germline V gene encodes CDR1 GTSNPN and CDR2 SVGIG (reference sequence). There are 15 residues in the CDR3. Trimming stripped 4 bases from V and 4 bases from J, with 19 bases between. For the CDR3, the DNA is TGTGCCTGGACTAAAAACCTCGTGGGGTCCTATGGCTACACCTTC. It is translated as CAWTKNLVGSYGYTF.

The chain recombines TRBV30 with TRBJ1-1; D is ambiguous. Germline CDR1 reads GTSNPN; CDR2 reads SVGIG (reference sequence). V was shortened by 2 bases and J by 1 base, with 8 bases between the two germline ends. The CDR3 is made up of 13 amino acids. CDR3: CAWSRNPNTEAFF. In DNA, the CDR3 is TGTGCCTGGAGTAGGAACCCGAACACTGAAGCTTTCTTT.